These T cell receptor beta chains were read from a single sample in a study of shared clonotypes between healthy human individuals. Produced via immunoSEQ multiplex PCR; TCRdb's table is partial and in-frame only. The table lists roughly 2,300,000 clones, 85% to 95% of them singletons, with 0.3% to 0.45% in the top ten. Sequenced sample: naive CD4+ T cells from PBMCs. The origin of the receptors is a young man in good health. Some clones in this sample may be carry-over from other donors' samples. The CDR3 runs from the conserved cysteine through the conserved F or W. A D gene is named only where the DNA matches it firmly. Clone size is given for some rows only: seen once, a few or many times, or a class if the clone is expanded.

v_gene	j_gene	d_gene	abundance	CDR3nt	CDR3aa
TRBV5-1	TRBJ2-3	.	.	TGCGCCAGCAGCAGCCGGGACGCCTACACAGATACGCAGTATTTT	CASSSRDAYTDTQYF
TRBV5-4	TRBJ1-3	TRBD1	.	TGTGCCAGCAGCCTCGGGACAGGGCCTGGAAACACCATATATTTT	CASSLGTGPGNTIYF
TRBV7-3	TRBJ2-1	TRBD2	.	TGTGCCAGCAGCGTCGGACTAGCGGAGCAGCAGTTCTTC	CASSVGLAEQQFF
TRBV4-2	TRBJ2-7	.	.	TGTGCCAGCAGCCAGAGTTTGCTGGAGCTCTCCTACGAGCAGTACTTC	CASSQSLLELSYEQYF
TRBV6-1	TRBJ1-5	.	.	TGTGCCAGCAGTTCGACAGGTACTAAGCAGCCCCAGCATTTT	CASSSTGTKQPQHF
TRBV7-2	TRBJ2-7	TRBD2	.	TGTGCCAGCAGGTCGGGACTAGCGGGAGACTACGAGCAGTACTTC	CASRSGLAGDYEQYF
TRBV27	TRBJ1-1	TRBD1	.	TGTGCCAGCAGTTTACACAGGGGGCTCAGTCTCGGGAACGCTGAAGCTTTCTTT	CASSLHRGLSLGNAEAFF
TRBV11-2	TRBJ2-5	.	.	TGTGCCAGCAGCTTAGGTGTCGGGGTGGAGACCCAGTACTTC	CASSLGVGVETQYF
TRBV4-1	TRBJ1-3	.	.	TGCGCCAGCAGGGGAAGCTCTGGAAACACCATATATTTT	CASRGSSGNTIYF
TRBV29-1	TRBJ2-3	TRBD2	.	TGCAGCGTTGCCGGTAATTTGGGGCTAGCGGCCAATACGCAGTATTTT	CSVAGNLGLAANTQYF
TRBV7-3	TRBJ2-1	.	.	TGTGCCAGCAGCTTAACGGGTGGTGGGAGTTCCTACAATGAGCAGTTCTTC	CASSLTGGGSSYNEQFF
TRBV7-8	TRBJ2-1	.	.	TGTGCCAGCAGCGGGTTTGGGGTGGCCTACAATGAGCAGTTCTTC	CASSGFGVAYNEQFF
TRBV5-6	TRBJ2-5	.	.	TGTGCCAGCAGCTTGGTAGCGGTGCAAGAGACCCAGTACTTC	CASSLVAVQETQYF
TRBV27	TRBJ2-4	.	.	TGTGCCAGCAGTTTATCGATCCGGGGCGCCGGAGGGGACATTCAGTACTTC	CASSLSIRGAGGDIQYF
TRBV7-8	TRBJ1-2	.	few	TGTGCCAGCAGCTCCCTGGCAGGGGCTAACTATGGCTACACCTTC	CASSSLAGANYGYTF
TRBV15	TRBJ2-2	.	.	TGTGCCACCAGCAGAGTTAGGATTGGGGCGGGTGGCACCGGGGAGCTGTTTTTT	CATSRVRIGAGGTGELFF
TRBV5-1	TRBJ2-1	TRBD1	.	TGCGCCAGCAGCTCAACAGGGGCGGTATGGGAGCAGTTCTTC	CASSSTGAVWEQFF
TRBV5-1	TRBJ2-3	TRBD2	.	TGCGCCAGCAGCTTCCTAGCGGGAACTAGCACAGATACGCAGTATTTT	CASSFLAGTSTDTQYF
TRBV5-1	TRBJ2-5	TRBD2	.	TGCGCCAGCAGCAAAGGACTAGCGGTACAAGAGACCCAGTACTTC	CASSKGLAVQETQYF
TRBV14	TRBJ2-1	TRBD2	.	TGTGCCAGCAGCCAAGATATCCCCAAAGCGGGAGGTCATCCGTTCTTC	CASSQDIPKAGGHPFF
TRBV19	TRBJ2-7	TRBD1	.	TGTGCCAGTACTCGGGGACAGACCTACGAGCAGTACTTC	CASTRGQTYEQYF
TRBV15	TRBJ1-1	.	.	TGTGCCACCAGCAGACAGGAGAACACTGAAGCTTTCTTT	CATSRQENTEAFF
TRBV6-1	TRBJ1-1	.	few	TGTGCCAGCAGTGATGACCCGACTGAAGCTTTCTTT	CASSDDPTEAFF
TRBV9	TRBJ2-3	.	.	TGTGCCAGCAGCCCAACGAGCGGCCGCAGCGGGACAGATACGCAGTATTTT	CASSPTSGRSGTDTQYF
TRBV27	TRBJ2-7	.	.	TGTGCCAGCAGTTTTAACTCCCCCAGCGAGCAGTACTTC	CASSFNSPSEQYF
TRBV10-2	TRBJ2-7	TRBD1	.	TGCGCCAGCAGAGCCGGGACAGGGGGAACCTACGAGCAGTACTTC	CASRAGTGGTYEQYF
TRBV2	TRBJ1-2	TRBD1	.	TGTGCCAGCAGGGTCGAGGGACAGCCATATCATGGCTACACCTTC	CASRVEGQPYHGYTF
TRBV5-1	TRBJ2-1	TRBD2	.	TGCGCCAGCAGCTTATCAGCGGGACTATCCTACAATGAGCAGTTCTTC	CASSLSAGLSYNEQFF
TRBV5-1	TRBJ2-7	.	once	TGCGCCAGCAGCTTGATACCGGAGGTCGGCAACGAGCAGTACTTC	CASSLIPEVGNEQYF
TRBV6-5	TRBJ1-2	.	.	TGTGCCAGCAGAGCTGGGGGGGCGAACTATGGCTACACCTTC	CASRAGGANYGYTF
TRBV2	TRBJ2-1	TRBD2	.	TGTGCCAGCAGACTAGCGGGGGTCGAGCAGTTCTTC	CASRLAGVEQFF
TRBV5-1	TRBJ2-1	.	.	TGCGCCAGCAGCTTGAACGGCGGGAACTACAATGAGCAGTTCTTC	CASSLNGGNYNEQFF
TRBV4-2	TRBJ2-2	TRBD2	.	TGTGCCAGCAGCCGGATAAGTGGGACTAGCGGGAGATCCGGGGAGCTGTTTTTT	CASSRISGTSGRSGELFF
TRBV19	TRBJ1-4	.	.	TGTGCCAGTAGTGGGGCGAGCACGACTAATGAAAAACTGTTTTTT	CASSGASTTNEKLFF
TRBV7-8	TRBJ1-2	TRBD1	.	TGTGCCAGCAGCTCCCGAGCGACAGGGCTGCTTGGCTACACCTTC	CASSSRATGLLGYTF
TRBV6-1	TRBJ1-5	TRBD1	.	TGTGCCAGCAGGAAGACAGGGGTAGTTAGTCAGCCCCAGCATTTT	CASRKTGVVSQPQHF
TRBV5-4	TRBJ1-1	.	.	TGTGCCAGCAGCGGGAGGGCCCGAAACACTGAAGCTTTCTTT	CASSGRARNTEAFF
TRBV9	TRBJ2-7	TRBD1	.	TGTGCCAGCAGCCAGGGGAACACAGGGGCATACGAGCAGTACTTC	CASSQGNTGAYEQYF
TRBV4-1	TRBJ2-1	TRBD1	.	TGCGCCAGCAGCCCAAGAGGGGACAGGGGTATTAGTGGGAGTAAAAATGAGCAGTTCTTC	CASSPRGDRGISGSKNEQFF
TRBV28	TRBJ1-5	TRBD1	once	TGTGCCAGCAGGTCGGGACAGGGCCTTTATAGCAATCAGCCCCAGCATTTT	CASRSGQGLYSNQPQHF
TRBV30	TRBJ1-4	.	.	TGTGCCTGCCGCGAGCTTAATGAAAAACTGTTTTTT	CACRELNEKLFF
TRBV27	TRBJ1-2	.	.	TGTGCCAGCAGTTTAGGGCCTTGGTCTAACTATGGCTACACCTTC	CASSLGPWSNYGYTF
TRBV7-8	TRBJ2-7	.	.	TGTGCCAGCAGCTTATCACCCCCCCCAGGGTCCTACGAGCAGTACTTC	CASSLSPPPGSYEQYF
TRBV5-6	TRBJ1-1	.	.	TGTGCCAGCAGCGATACAGGGAACACTGAAGCTTTCTTT	CASSDTGNTEAFF
TRBV28	TRBJ2-4	.	.	TGTGCCAGCAACCCACTCCTAGCCAAAAACATTCAGTACTTC	CASNPLLAKNIQYF
TRBV6-5	TRBJ2-7	.	.	TGTGCCAGCAGCCCCAGGGTCACCTACGAGCAGTACTTC	CASSPRVTYEQYF
TRBV5-1	TRBJ1-1	.	.	TGCGCCAGCAGCTCCGGGGGTATCGTGAACACTGAAGCTTTCTTT	CASSSGGIVNTEAFF
TRBV9	TRBJ2-7	.	.	TGTGCCAGCAGCGCGGGACCCTTCGACTACGAGCAGTACTTC	CASSAGPFDYEQYF
TRBV23-1	TRBJ2-7	TRBD1	.	TGCGCCAGCGCACCGGAGACAGGGAGCTCCTACGAGCAGTACTTC	CASAPETGSSYEQYF
TRBV28	TRBJ2-7	.	.	TGTGCCAGCTTCCGCAGGGCCCCCTACGAGCAGTACTTC	CASFRRAPYEQYF